This passage covers 27 T cell receptor beta chains from one sample sequenced in a study of blood T cell repertoires in COVID-19. Repertoires were generated with immunoSEQ multiplex PCR, while TCRdb's copy carries only in-frame clones and drops some. The table shows about 310,000 clones, with roughly 86% occurring only once. Sample: peripheral blood. The source of these receptors is a woman aged 45-59 years who had recovered from COVID-19.

The V call is TRBV7-2, the J call TRBJ2-7; tentatively, D is TRBD2 (6 bases). The V and J ends lost 4 bases and 6 bases respectively, with 19 bases between them. The CDR3 contains 15 residues. Germline assignment: CDR1 SGHTA and CDR2 FQGNSA. CDR3 region: CASSSSGLWSSEQYF. CDR3 nucleotides: TGTGCCAGCAGCTCCTCGGGACTCTGGAGCTCCGAGCAGTACTTC.

The chain recombines TRBV24-1 with TRBJ2-2; no firm D call. V dropped 5 bases and J dropped 6 bases, with 6 bases sitting between them. Germline CDR1 KGHDR, CDR2 SFDVKD. This CDR3 comprises 12 residues. CDR3 in amino acids: CATSGSAGELFF. DNA for the CDR3: TGTGCCACCAGTGGTTCGGCCGGGGAGCTGTTTTTT.

This clone was detected only a few times. This sequence joins TRBV10-3 and TRBJ2-5; D might be TRBD2 (6 bases). V was cut by 4 bases and J by 5 bases, with 17 bases left in between. The CDR3 is 15 residues long. The V gene's germline CDR1 is ENHRY and CDR2 SYGVKD. The CDR3 loop reads CAISGGLADGETQYF. Written as DNA, the CDR3 is TGTGCCATCAGTGGGGGACTTGCAGACGGGGAGACCCAGTACTTC.

The V gene is TRBV6-2 or TRBV6-3, the J gene TRBJ1-2, with D possibly being TRBD1 (5 bases). This CDR3 comprises 14 residues. V lost 2 bases and J lost 9, with 16 bases in between. Per germline, CDR1 MNHEY and CDR2 SVGEGT. DNA of the CDR3: TGTGCCAGCAGTTACCCGCTCGGGGGTGTGAGCTACACCTTC. Translated: CASSYPLGGVSYTF.

The chain links TRBV20-1 to TRBJ1-2; D is possibly TRBD1 (6 bases). CDR3 length: 11 residues. Germline V gene data show CDR1 as DFQATT and CDR2 as SNEGSKA (reference sequence). Trimming removed 4 bases at V and 9 bases at J, with 12 bases between. The CDR3 region is CSATHRERYTF. The CDR3 DNA reads as TGCAGTGCTACCCACAGGGAGCGCTACACCTTC.

J is TRBJ2-4 and V is TRBV15, with D maybe TRBD1 (6 bases). The CDR3 is 16 amino acids. Germline-derived CDR1 and CDR2 are LNHNV and YYDKDF (reference sequence). Trimming stripped 1 base from V and 3 bases from J, with 13 bases between. The CDR3 coding sequence is TGTGCCACCAGCAGAGCCTCCAGGGGAATCAAAAACATTCAGTACTTC. Its translation is CATSRASRGIKNIQYF.

V is TRBV25-1 and J is TRBJ1-2; 12 nucleotides match TRBD1. The CDR3 has 18 residues. Germline assignment: CDR1 MGHDK and CDR2 SYGVNS. J gave up 2 bases and V 4 bases, and 11 bases lay outside the gene matches. CDR3 amino acids: CASSAPGTGGPRNYGYTF. CDR3 bases: TGTGCCAGCAGTGCCCCCGGGACAGGGGGCCCTCGGAACTATGGCTACACCTTC.

CDR3 coding DNA: TGTGCCAGCTCAGGACAGGGGTATGGCTACACCTTC. It is translated as CASSGQGYGYTF. The genes are TRBV18 and TRBJ1-2; 9 positions agree with TRBD1. Trimming took 5 bases from V and 5 from J; bases not matched to a gene: 0. There are 12 residues in the CDR3. Germline values: CDR1 KGHSH, CDR2 LQKENI. The full variable domain, completed using reference TRBV18 and TRBJ1-2, is NAGVMQNPRHLVRRRGQEARLRCSPMKGHSHVYWYRQLPEEGLKFMVYLQKENIIDESGMPKERFSAEFPKEGPSILRIQQVVRGDSAAYFCASSGQGYGYTFGSGTRLTVV.

The chain couples TRBV18 to TRBJ1-3; maybe TRBD1 (5 bases). The V and J ends lost 6 bases and 0 bases respectively, with 15 bases between them. The CDR3 is 16 amino acids. Germline CDR1 and CDR2: KGHSH and LQKENI. This CDR3 is CASSSGGAGSGNTIYF. The CDR3 DNA reads TGTGCCAGCTCTTCTGGAGGGGCCGGCTCTGGAAACACCATATATTTT.

The chain carries TRBV28 and TRBJ1-4; D is uncertain. CDR3 length equals 14 residues. V was trimmed by 5 bases and J by 5 bases, leaving 12 bases between them. Germline V CDR1 and CDR2: MDHEN, SYDVKM. In nucleotides, the CDR3 is TGTGCCAGCAGTCCCGGCGGGCGGAATGAAAAACTGTTTTTT. Its translation: CASSPGGRNEKLFF. The whole variable domain, remainder taken from reference TRBV28 and TRBJ1-4, is DVKVTQSSRYLVKRTGEKVFLECVQDMDHENMFWYRQDPGLGLRLIYFSYDVKMKEKGDIPEGYSVSREKKERFSLILESASTNQTSMYLCASSPGGRNEKLFFGSGTQLSVL.

The chain combines TRBV7-2 with TRBJ1-2, with D perhaps matching TRBD1 (6 bases). The CDR3 runs to 12 residues. Germline CDR1 is SGHTA and CDR2 is FQGNSA. V was cut by 4 bases and J by 7 bases, with 10 bases left in between. In nucleotides, the CDR3 is TGTGCCAGCAGCTGGCAGGGGAGTGGCTACACCTTC. Translated, it gives CASSWQGSGYTF.

The V and J genes are TRBV29-1 and TRBJ2-3; D is unclear. The CDR3 extends over 13 amino acids. Germline loops: CDR1 SQVTM, CDR2 ANQGSEA. The V end lost 4 bases, the J end lost 0 bases, and 8 bases lay between the germline ends. The CDR3 region has the DNA TGCAGCGTTGCGAGTGATAGCACAGATACGCAGTATTTT. It specifies CSVASDSTDTQYF.

The rearrangement uses TRBV2 and TRBJ2-1; TRBD2 might be the D (5 bases). Deletions cut 8 bases from V and 10 bases from J, with 18 bases between. Germline V lookup: CDR1 SNHLY, CDR2 FYNNEI. CDR3 length equals 13 residues. CDR3 amino acids: CASRPGPGYEQFF. The CDR3 nucleotides are TGTGCCAGCCGCCCCGGCCCGGGGTACGAGCAGTTCTTC.

The V gene is TRBV19, the J gene TRBJ1-3; D remains unclear. Trimming took off 5 bases at V and 7 bases at J, with 3 bases between the two ends. This CDR3 has 10 amino acids. Germline V gene sequence: CDR1 LNHDA, CDR2 SQIVND (reference sequence). The CDR3 coding sequence is TGTGCCAGTAGTTCGAACACCATATATTTT. As protein: CASSSNTIYF.

The chain joins TRBV12-3 or TRBV12-4 to TRBJ2-7; perhaps TRBD2 as D (6 bases). The CDR3 spans 13 residues. The V end was cut by 0 bases, the J end by 8 bases, with 11 bases between. The CDR3: CASSLAGTPQQYF. CDR3 DNA sequence: TGTGCCAGCAGTTTAGCCGGGACTCCGCAGCAGTACTTC.

J is TRBJ2-7 and V is TRBV13; 7 bases line up with TRBD1. CDR1 PRHDT and CDR2 FYEKMQ come from the germline V gene (reference sequence). The CDR3 totals 14 residues. J gave up 2 bases and V 5 bases, and 6 bases lay outside the gene matches. CDR3 in DNA: TGTGCCAGCAGCCGGGACAGATCGCCCTACGAGCAGTACTTC. Its protein product is CASSRDRSPYEQYF. Filled out from reference TRBV13 and TRBJ2-7, the complete variable domain reads AAGVIQSPRHLIKEKRETATLKCYPIPRHDTVYWYQQGPGQDPQFLISFYEKMQSDKGSIPDRFSAQQFSDYHSELNMSSLELGDSALYFCASSRDRSPYEQYFGPGTRLTVT.

The chain combines TRBV15 with TRBJ2-2; D is undetermined. Germline V gene data show CDR1 as LNHNV and CDR2 as YYDKDF (reference sequence). This CDR3 is built from 14 residues. The V and J ends lost 0 bases and 4 bases respectively, with 6 bases between them. The CDR3 coding sequence is TGTGCCACCAGCAGAGAAAGCGCCACCGGGGAGCTGTTTTTT. The encoded protein is CATSRESATGELFF.

The chain uses TRBV7-9 and TRBJ2-2; 8 bases line up with TRBD1. Trimming removed 6 bases from V and 2 bases from J; junction bases left unmatched: 11. This CDR3 spans 17 amino acids. Germline V gene data show CDR1 as SEHNR and CDR2 as FQNEAQ (reference sequence). The CDR3 sequence is CASSFPGTGVNTGELFF. The DNA of the CDR3 is TGTGCCAGCAGTTTCCCCGGGACAGGAGTCAACACCGGGGAGCTGTTTTTT.

CDR3 coding DNA: TGTGCCAGCAGCAACTCGGACAGGGGCATGAACACTGAAGCTTTCTTT. Translating it yields CASSNSDRGMNTEAFF. The rearrangement uses TRBV21-1 and TRBJ1-1; the table's TRBD1 call for D was not verified on the DNA. TRBV21-1 counts as a pseudogene. The CDR3 sequence is 16 residues long.

The chain is built from TRBV28 and TRBJ2-7; 8 nucleotides align to TRBD1. Germline V lookup: CDR1 MDHEN, CDR2 SYDVKM. V gave up 2 bases and J gave up 6 bases; unmatched junction bases: 6. This CDR3 spans 14 amino acids. Here the CDR3 DNA reads TGTGCCAGCAGTTTAGGAGGACAGGGAGGCGAGCAGTACTTC. Its translation is CASSLGGQGGEQYF.

The V call is TRBV5-1, the J call TRBJ1-3, with D possibly TRBD1 on 5 matching bases. In germline, CDR1 is SGHRS, CDR2 YFSETQ. The germline V and J ends were trimmed by 0 bases and 2 bases, with 6 bases remaining between them. This CDR3 is 14 amino acids long. The CDR3 DNA sequence: TGCGCCAGCAGCTTGGCAGGGACTGGAAACACCATATATTTT. Its translation is CASSLAGTGNTIYF.

The gene calls are TRBV30 and TRBJ1-4; possibly TRBD1 for D (5 bases). The CDR3 runs to 14 residues. Trimming pared 0 bases from V and 4 bases from J, leaving 9 bases between. Germline assignment: CDR1 GTSNPN and CDR2 SVGIG (reference sequence). The CDR3: CAWSVGALNEKLFF. The CDR3 coding sequence is TGTGCCTGGAGTGTAGGGGCCCTTAATGAAAAACTGTTTTTT. The full variable domain, in which reference TRBV30 and TRBJ1-4 provide the parts outside the CDR3, is SQTIHQWPATLVQPVGSPLSLECTVEGTSNPNLYWYRQAAGRGLQLLFYSVGIGQISSEVPQNLSASRPQDRQFILSSKKLLLSDSGFYLCAWSVGALNEKLFFGSGTQLSVL.

With respect to this clone: Other DNA sequences from this sample encode an identical CDR3 as well. The rearrangement links TRBV29-1 to TRBJ2-5, with TRBD1 matching 8 bases. V dropped 4 bases and J dropped 4; count of bases not matched to a gene: 2. CDR3 length: 12 amino acids. The V gene's germline CDR1 is SQVTM and CDR2 ANQGSEA. The chain's CDR3 is CSVGDRGETQYF. The CDR3 region has the DNA TGCAGCGTTGGTGACAGGGGAGAGACCCAGTACTTC.

The chain links TRBV5-1 to TRBJ2-6; 9 bases are shared with TRBD1. V was clipped by 1 base and J by 5 bases; unmatched bases: 10. The CDR3 spans 18 residues. Germline V CDR1 and CDR2: SGHRS, YFSETQ. This CDR3 reads CASSLRGTGGGWANVLTF. CDR3 nucleotides: TGCGCCAGCAGCTTGAGGGGCACAGGGGGCGGTTGGGCCAACGTCCTGACTTTC.

The V call is TRBV28, the J call TRBJ2-1, with D maybe TRBD1 (7 bases). Trimming removed 6 bases at V and 5 bases at J, with 14 bases between. The CDR3 has 14 amino acids. CDR1 and CDR2 from the germline V gene are MDHEN and SYDVKM. The CDR3 reads CASRGGTVNNEQFF. The CDR3 DNA reads TGTGCCAGCAGGGGCGGGACAGTAAACAATGAGCAGTTCTTC.

The chain is built from TRBV11-2 and TRBJ2-7, with TRBD1 as a possible D gene (5 bases). The germline CDR1 and CDR2 sequences are SGHAT and FQNNGV. Trimming stripped 5 bases from V and 4 bases from J, with 18 bases between. There are 15 residues in the CDR3. The CDR3 region has the DNA TGTGCCAGCAGCCCAGGGTATTTTAGGGAATACGAGCAGTACTTC. It specifies CASSPGYFREYEQYF.

The CDR3 coding sequence is TGTGCCAGCAGCTTTTCAGGGAACACTGAAGCTTTCTTT. Protein sequence: CASSFSGNTEAFF. The V and J genes are TRBV7-9 and TRBJ1-1; D not certain. Per germline, CDR1 SEHNR and CDR2 FQNEAQ (reference sequence). This CDR3 is 13 amino acids long. V shed 3 bases and J shed 1 base, with 6 bases lying between them.